This TCR beta chain was profiled in a study of cytomegalovirus exposure and HLA in healthy donors. Study observations and caveats: Among TCR beta chains, those listed as cytomegalovirus-associated numbered more than 150.

Comment on this clone: Its antigen remains unidentified.

Primers for the PCR totalled 60 Vbeta and 13 Jbeta. The data were produced by immunoSEQ multiplex PCR, yet TCRdb's version contains in-frame clones alone and is incomplete. The sample has roughly 100,000 clones; under 80% are singletons. This CDR3 spans 15 amino acids. Germline assignment: CDR1 MNHNS and CDR2 SASEGT. After removal of 2 bases from V and 3 bases from J, the junction contained 2 bases not matched to a gene. The receptor's source is a man in his forties or fifties in good health and CMV-seropositive. The material sequenced was PBMCs. This chain joins TRBV6-1 and TRBJ1-2; 11 bases align to TRBD1. As DNA, the CDR3 is TGTGCCAGCAGTGAATCGGGACAGGGGGACTATGGCTACACCTTC. It codes for CASSESGQGDYGYTF.